These 10 T cell receptor beta chains originate from one sample sequenced in a study of T cells in Graves' hyperthyroidism and ophthalmopathy. It was RNA transcripts that yielded the amplified TCR beta CDR3 regions. The TCR CDR3 first-round RT-PCR relied on the HTBI primer set. In TCRdb, the multiplex PCR reads were re-called with MiXCR into one record per CDR3 protein. The top ten hold about 7.2% of the sample, which has approximately 640,000 distinct CDR3 sequences, about 45% seen once. Sequencing input: peripheral blood or thyroid tissue (not recorded which). These receptors were taken from an adult man with Graves' disease, either hyperthyroidism or ophthalmopathy (not recorded which).

There are many counts of this clonotype. This sequence joins TRBV10-3 and TRBJ1-5; D is ambiguous. V gave up 2 bases and J gave up 4 bases, with 12 bases separating them. This CDR3 comprises 15 residues. The germline CDR1 and CDR2 sequences are ENHRY and SYGVKD. CDR3 DNA: TGTGCCATCAGTGAGAGGGCAGCTAGTAATCAGCCCCAGCATTTT. Amino acid sequence: CAISERAASNQPQHF.

This clonotype was detected only a few times. The J gene is TRBJ2-7, the V gene TRBV6-5; no definite D call. V lost 4 bases to trimming and J lost 5 bases, with 6 bases between them. CDR3 length equals 11 residues. Per germline, CDR1 MNHEY and CDR2 SVGAGI. The CDR3 region is CASSFIHEQYF. DNA for the CDR3: TGTGCCAGCAGTTTCATCCACGAGCAGTACTTC.

This clonotype was seen at least ten times. The chain couples TRBV10-3 to TRBJ2-7; 10 nucleotides agree with TRBD1. CDR3 size: 17 residues. The ends lost 2 bases at V and 2 bases at J; junction bases unmatched: 9. Per the germline V gene, CDR1 is ENHRY and CDR2 is SYGVKD. In nucleotides, the CDR3 is TGTGCCATCAGTGAGCCCCGACAGGGGGCTAGGGCCTACGAGCAGTACTTC. Amino acid sequence: CAISEPRQGARAYEQYF.

This clonotype showed up just a few times. The chain carries TRBV24-1 and TRBJ2-3, with 13 bases lining up with TRBD2. The V gene end was trimmed by 10 bases and the J gene end by 2 bases; junction bases not matched to a gene: 8. The CDR3 loop spans 16 amino acids. Germline-derived CDR1 and CDR2 are KGHDR and SFDVKD. The CDR3 DNA sequence: TGTGCCACGAAATCCGGGACTAGCGGGGACACAGATACGCAGTATTTT. This sequence encodes CATKSGTSGDTDTQYF.

This rearrangement joins TRBV20-1 to TRBJ2-5; no reliable D call. The CDR3 sequence is 13 residues long. CDR1 DFQATT and CDR2 SNEGSKA come from the germline V gene (reference sequence). The V and J ends lost 5 bases and 0 bases respectively, with 10 bases between them. CDR3 nucleotide sequence: TGCAGTGCTCAAGGACCGTACCAAGAGACCCAGTACTTC. The encoded protein is CSAQGPYQETQYF.

This clonotype showed up many times. The chain employs TRBV25-1 and TRBJ2-5, with D possibly matching TRBD1 (5 bases). The CDR3 covers 15 residues. V was pared by 4 bases and J by 2 bases, with 14 bases between. Germline CDR1 is MGHDK and CDR2 is SYGVNS. The CDR3 sequence is CASSGRALGQETQYF. DNA for the CDR3: TGTGCCAGCAGTGGCAGGGCACTCGGACAAGAGACCCAGTACTTC.

V usage is TRBV10-3 and J usage is TRBJ1-5; TRBD1 aligns across 9 bases. Unmatched junction bases numbered 6, after V lost 0 bases and J lost 6 bases. There are 16 residues in the CDR3. Germline V CDR1 and CDR2: ENHRY, SYGVKD. CDR3 nucleotides: TGTGCCATCAGTGAGTCTTCGGGGACAGGGATTCAGCCCCAGCATTTT. This translates into CAISESSGTGIQPQHF.

In this sample, this clonotype turned up many times. The rearrangement links TRBV29-1 to TRBJ2-5; D is unclear. Trimming cost V 1 base and J 1 base, with 7 bases left between them. Germline V gene lookup returns CDR1 SQVTM and CDR2 ANQGSEA. This CDR3 region has 13 residues. CDR3 DNA: TGCAGCGTTGAAGGGACGGTCCAAGAGACCCAGTACTTC. This codes for CSVEGTVQETQYF.

This clonotype has a single count. V gene TRBV11-1 combines with J gene TRBJ2-7; D may be TRBD2 (5 bases). V dropped 4 bases and J dropped 4 bases, with 17 bases sitting between them. Germline V gene sequence: CDR1 SGHAT, CDR2 FQDESV (reference sequence). This CDR3 has 15 amino acids. CDR3 protein: CASSSGVERDYEQYF. CDR3 bases: TGTGCCAGCAGCTCCGGGGTAGAGAGAGATTACGAGCAGTACTTC.

The chain uses TRBV7-8 and TRBJ2-5; a weak D match, TRBD2 (5 bases). The germline gives CDR1 SGHVS, CDR2 FQNEAQ. The V gene lost 2 bases and the J gene lost 3 bases, with 34 bases spanning the gap. The CDR3 consists of 22 residues. The CDR3 protein is CASSLLDQPPSSTADVEETQYF. The DNA for the CDR3 is TGTGCCAGCAGCTTATTAGACCAGCCCCCTTCTAGCACTGCAGATGTAGAAGAGACCCAGTACTTC.